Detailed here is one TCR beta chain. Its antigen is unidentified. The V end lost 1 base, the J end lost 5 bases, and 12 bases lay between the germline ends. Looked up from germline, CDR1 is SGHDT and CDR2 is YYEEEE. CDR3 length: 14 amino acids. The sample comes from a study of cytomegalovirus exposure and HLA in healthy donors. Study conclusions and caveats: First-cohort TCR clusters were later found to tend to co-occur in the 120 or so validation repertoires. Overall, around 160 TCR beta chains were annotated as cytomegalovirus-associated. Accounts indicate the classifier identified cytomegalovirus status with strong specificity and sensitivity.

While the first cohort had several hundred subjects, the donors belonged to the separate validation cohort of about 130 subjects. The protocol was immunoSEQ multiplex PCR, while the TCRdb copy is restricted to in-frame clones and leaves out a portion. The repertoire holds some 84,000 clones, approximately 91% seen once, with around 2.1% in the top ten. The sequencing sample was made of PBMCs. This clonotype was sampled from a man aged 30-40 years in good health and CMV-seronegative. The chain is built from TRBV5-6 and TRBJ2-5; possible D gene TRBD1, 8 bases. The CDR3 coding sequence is TGTGCCAGCAGCTTGACAGGGGGAGGGGAGACCCAGTACTTC. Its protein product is CASSLTGGGETQYF.